The T cell receptor beta chain described here comes from a study of T cells in narcolepsy. Sequenced by immunoSEQ multiplex PCR; TCRdb stores in-frame clones only, minus some. The table records about 27,000 clones, 79% of them present only once. This clone occurred once. What it binds is not known. Study results and caveats: Autoreactive clonotypes reportedly recurred in blood of same and different patients, not controls. Comparing one patient's CSF and blood CD4+ clonotypes highlighted HCRT- and TRIB2-specific autoreactive clonotypes.

The source material was memory (CD45RA-) CD4+ T cells from blood. This sequence originates from a human donor in good health.

The CDR3 is CASSYSARAPTEAFF. The CDR3 nucleotides are TGTGCCAGCAGTTACTCGGCCAGGGCTCCGACTGAAGCTTTCTTT. The chain joins TRBV6-5 to TRBJ1-1; D is perhaps TRBD1 (5 bases). The CDR3 is made up of 15 amino acids. The germline gives CDR1 MNHEY, CDR2 SVGAGI. The germline V and J ends were trimmed by 0 bases and 5 bases, with 13 bases remaining between them.